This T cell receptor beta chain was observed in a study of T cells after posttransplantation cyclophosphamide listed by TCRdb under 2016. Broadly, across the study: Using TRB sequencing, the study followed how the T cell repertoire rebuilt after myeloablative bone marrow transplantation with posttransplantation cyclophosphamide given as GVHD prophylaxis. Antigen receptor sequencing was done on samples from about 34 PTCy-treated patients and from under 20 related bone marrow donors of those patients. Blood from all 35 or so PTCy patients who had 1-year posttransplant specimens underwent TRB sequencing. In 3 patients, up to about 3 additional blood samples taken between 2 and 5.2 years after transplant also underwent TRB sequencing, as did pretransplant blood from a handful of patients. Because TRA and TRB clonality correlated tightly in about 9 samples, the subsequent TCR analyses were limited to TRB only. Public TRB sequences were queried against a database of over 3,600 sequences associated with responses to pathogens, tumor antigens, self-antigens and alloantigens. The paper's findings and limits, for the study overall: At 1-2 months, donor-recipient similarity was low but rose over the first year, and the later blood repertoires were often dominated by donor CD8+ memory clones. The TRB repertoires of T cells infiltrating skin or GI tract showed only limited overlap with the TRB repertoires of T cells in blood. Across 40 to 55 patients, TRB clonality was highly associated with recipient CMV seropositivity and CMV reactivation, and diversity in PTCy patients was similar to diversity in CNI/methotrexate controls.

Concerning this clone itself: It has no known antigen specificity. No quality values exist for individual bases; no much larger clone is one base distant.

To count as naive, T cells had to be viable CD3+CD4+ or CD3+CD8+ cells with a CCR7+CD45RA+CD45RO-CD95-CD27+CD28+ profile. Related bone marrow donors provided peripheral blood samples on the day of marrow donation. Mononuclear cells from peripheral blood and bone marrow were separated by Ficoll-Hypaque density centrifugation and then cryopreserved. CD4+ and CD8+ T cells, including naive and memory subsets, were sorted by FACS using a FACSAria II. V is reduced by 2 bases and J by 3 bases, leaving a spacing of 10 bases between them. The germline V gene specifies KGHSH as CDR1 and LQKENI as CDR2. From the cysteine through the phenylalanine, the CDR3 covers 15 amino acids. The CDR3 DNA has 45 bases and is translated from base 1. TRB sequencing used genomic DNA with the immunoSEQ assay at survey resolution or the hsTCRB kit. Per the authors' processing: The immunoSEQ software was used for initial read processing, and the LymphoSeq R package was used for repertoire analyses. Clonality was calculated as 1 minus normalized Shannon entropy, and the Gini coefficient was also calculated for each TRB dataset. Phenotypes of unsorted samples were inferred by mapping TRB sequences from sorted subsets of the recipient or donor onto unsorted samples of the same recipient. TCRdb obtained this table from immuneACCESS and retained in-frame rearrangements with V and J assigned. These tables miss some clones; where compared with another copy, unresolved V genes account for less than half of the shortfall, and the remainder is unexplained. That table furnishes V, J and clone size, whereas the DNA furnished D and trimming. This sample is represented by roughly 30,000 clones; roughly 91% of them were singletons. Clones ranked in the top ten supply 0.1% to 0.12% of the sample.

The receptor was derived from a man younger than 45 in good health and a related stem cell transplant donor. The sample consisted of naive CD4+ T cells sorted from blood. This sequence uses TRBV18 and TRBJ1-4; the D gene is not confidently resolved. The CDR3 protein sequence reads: CASSPSEVPNEKLFF. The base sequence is TGTGCCAGCTCACCATCGGAGGTCCCTAATGAAAAACTGTTTTTT.